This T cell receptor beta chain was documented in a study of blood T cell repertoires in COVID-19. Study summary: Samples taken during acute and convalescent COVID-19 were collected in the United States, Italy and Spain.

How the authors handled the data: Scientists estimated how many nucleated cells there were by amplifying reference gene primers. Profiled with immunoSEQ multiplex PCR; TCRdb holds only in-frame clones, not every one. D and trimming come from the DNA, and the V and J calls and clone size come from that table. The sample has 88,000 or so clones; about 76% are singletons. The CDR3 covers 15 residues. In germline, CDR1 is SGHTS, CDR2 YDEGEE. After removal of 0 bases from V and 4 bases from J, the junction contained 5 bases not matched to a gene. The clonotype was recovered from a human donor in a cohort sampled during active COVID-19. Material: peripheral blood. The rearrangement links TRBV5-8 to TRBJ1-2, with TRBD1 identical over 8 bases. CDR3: CASSLEGTGGYGYTF. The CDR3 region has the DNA TGTGCCAGCAGCTTGGAAGGGACAGGCGGCTATGGCTACACCTTC.